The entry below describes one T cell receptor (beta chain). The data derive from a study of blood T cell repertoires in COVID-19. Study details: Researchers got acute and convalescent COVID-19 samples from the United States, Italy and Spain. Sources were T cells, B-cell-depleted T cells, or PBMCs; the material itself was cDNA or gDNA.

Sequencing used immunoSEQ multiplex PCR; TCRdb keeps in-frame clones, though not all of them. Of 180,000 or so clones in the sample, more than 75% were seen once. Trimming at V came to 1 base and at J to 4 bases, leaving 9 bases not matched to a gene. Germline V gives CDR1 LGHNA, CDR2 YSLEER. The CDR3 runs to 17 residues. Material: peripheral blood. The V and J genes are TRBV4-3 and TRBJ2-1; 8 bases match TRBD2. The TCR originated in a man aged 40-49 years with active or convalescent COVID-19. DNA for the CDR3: TGCGCCAGCAGCCAAGGAGCCGCGGGGGGTACGTACAATGAGCAGTTCTTC. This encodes CASSQGAAGGTYNEQFF.